The T cell receptor (beta chain) under discussion was sequenced for a study of identical twins (dated by TCRdb to between 2015 and 2016). Regarding the study in general: TCR alpha and beta repertoires from monozygotic twins, unrelated adults of various ages and cord blood were deep-sequenced to test whether fetal clonotypes persist. Replicate twin experiments were performed at different times using different library preparation protocols to rule out contamination.

Every donor in the study was a healthy Caucasian. Three unrelated non-twin adults were also sequenced: a male aged 18 to 30, a male aged 50 to 59 and a female aged 50 to 59. Using Miltenyi CD45RO+ enrichment and human naive T-cell isolation kits, memory (CD45RO+) and naive T cells were isolated from PBMC. Library preparation employed 5' RACE. The listed sequencing device is Illumina HiSeq 2000. A universal primer binding site was added through template switching, and the final cDNA carried a unique molecular identifier so that TCR cDNA molecules could be counted accurately. Specific primers in the conserved constant-segment region were used to synthesize first-strand cDNA for TCR alpha and beta chains. Each cDNA library was double barcoded, with a SMART-Mk sample barcode plus Illumina barcodes, to control for contamination. Two successive PCR steps introduced TruSeq adapter sequences along with Illumina sample barcodes. TCR alpha and beta cDNA libraries were sequenced on the Illumina HiSeq platform with custom primers. As for the original processing: MiGEC processed the raw reads to extract unique molecular identifiers, while MiXCR was used to determine the CDR3 positions. Recombination models were inferred per individual with the repgenHMM and IGoR tools using an EM algorithm. The tcR package in R was used for shared clonotype analysis, with sharing normalized by the product of cloneset sizes. To study raw recombination without the effects of thymic and clonal selection, out-of-frame nonproductive sequences were analyzed. The public reads were reanalyzed by TCRdb: fastp trimming at Q25, MiXCR alignment, in-frame beta chains only. One record per CDR3 amino acid sequence lists the most common genes and DNA. It is TCRdb's table, rather than the study itself, that gives the V and J calls and clone size. The sample table contains roughly 690,000 distinct CDR3 sequences; only one count was recorded for approximately 6% of them. In total, the top ten clones hold approximately 1.6% of the sample.

What the research found in general, with its limitations: Because the same donors could not be followed over many years, conclusions were based on cross-sectional statistical analysis. Excess twin sharing in beta out-of-frame sequences was weaker because fewer shared sequences lowered the signal-to-noise ratio. Compared with coincidental sharing between unrelated individuals, out-of-frame TCR alpha sequences shared between twins had an excess of sequences with low generation probability. Out-of-frame TCR alpha sharing in monozygotic twins was systematically underestimated by recombination models, whereas sharing between unrelated individuals was in agreement with the recombination models. Fewer insertions were carried by abundant cord blood beta clonotypes; a weaker similar trend was observed in young adult naive repertoires, while no such trend was observed in memory repertoires. Zero-insertion analyses could be partly confounded by invariant T cells such as MAIT and iNKT, although diverse VJ usage argued against such confounding for most clonotypes.

Comment on this clonotype: Its antigen is not yet known. Nothing much larger sits one base from this clone, and base qualities are not available.

Reading the germline V gene (reference sequence) gives CDR1 LNHNV and CDR2 YYDKDF. V lost 2 bases and J lost 1 base, and the count of bases not matched to a germline gene is 3. The CDR3 contains 15 residues, cysteine and phenylalanine counted. CDR3 DNA is the only sequence kept; it has 45 bases, read in frame from the first base. The V and J genes are TRBV15 and TRBJ2-3; TRBD1 matches 7 bases in the middle. This clonotype originated in a man between 18 and 35 years old in good health. Sequencing used naive T cells sorted from blood. This sample's cell subset or site label indicates: cells isolated with a human naive T-cell isolation kit. The nucleotide sequence reads as follows: TGTGCCACCAGCAGACAGGGGGAAGGCACAGATACGCAGTATTTT. Its coded protein is CATSRQGEGTDTQYF.